This T cell receptor beta chain was captured in a study of shared T cell receptors in the human thymus. Produced via immunoSEQ multiplex PCR; TCRdb's table is partial and in-frame only. The sample has under 700,000 clones, roughly 74% seen once. Per germline, CDR1 SGHTA and CDR2 FQGTGA. Trimming cost V 8 bases and J 0 bases, with 20 bases left between them. The CDR3 consists of 16 residues. The same sample was also studied in work on human thymus T cells. This second study says: Donors were healthy Finnish infants having corrective surgery for congenital heart defects. Resected material from corrective heart surgery provided the thymus tissue analysed. Gene usage (both V and J) appeared biased in thymic and blood repertoires. Reports from related research described highly overlapping thymic repertoires among unrelated individuals.

Sequencing input: thymocytes. V and J are TRBV7-3 and TRBJ2-7, with D tentatively TRBD2 (6 bases). The TCR comes from a boy under two years old with a congenital heart defect. CDR3 coding DNA: TGTGCCAGCCGAATGGCTAGCGAGTTTAGCTCCTACGAGCAGTACTTC. It yields the protein CASRMASEFSSYEQYF.